This T cell receptor (beta chain) was captured in a study of brain T cells in children with intractable seizures. Study conclusions and caveats: HCMV serostatus was not known, and viral specificity came from CDR3 similarity only.

As to this clone: Its antigen remains unidentified.

Libraries were prepared by immunoSEQ multiplex PCR; TCRdb keeps only in-frame clonotypes and omits some of them. Of approximately 110,000 clones listed, 94% are singletons. The sample consisted of peripheral blood, taken at surgery. This TCR came from a boy under two years old with hemimegalencephaly and intractable seizures.

The chain's CDR3 is CASRYGHLYSNQPQHF. In DNA, the CDR3 is TGTGCCAGCAGATACGGACACCTTTATAGCAATCAGCCCCAGCATTTT. The chain links TRBV6-6 to TRBJ1-5; D may be TRBD1 (5 bases). The V gene's germline CDR1 is MNHNY and CDR2 SVGAGI (reference sequence). The CDR3 is made up of 16 amino acids. V lost 6 bases, J lost 0 bases, and 15 bases lay in between.